This TCR beta chain was retrieved from a study of T cell responses to AZD1222 COVID-19 vaccine. For the study at large: Second-dose intervals of approximately 4 or approximately 12 weeks were pooled. General observations from the study: Along spike, vaccine-associated CD4 TCRs were found throughout, with dominance at 160-218 and 743-854. Donors were chiefly white British, with a greater number of females, and clonal diversity was perhaps underestimated.

A word on this clone: Its target is not known.

TCRdb keeps only in-frame clones here, not all; method: immunoSEQ multiplex PCR. This sample has about 140,000 clones, with roughly 92% found just once. V gave up 1 base and J gave up 4 bases, with 17 bases separating them. Germline assignment: CDR1 LGHNA and CDR2 YNFKEQ. This CDR3 region has 17 residues. This sample comprised peripheral blood, obtained on day 0 of AZD1222 vaccination. The sequence was obtained from an adult in good health. The gene calls are TRBV4-2 and TRBJ2-1; D is possibly TRBD2 (6 bases). The CDR3 bases are TGTGCCAGCAGCCAAGGGGGCCTCGCGGGGATGTACAATGAGCAGTTCTTC. Translated: CASSQGGLAGMYNEQFF.